The sequence of this TCR beta chain was determined in a study of Tregs in tolerant kidney transplant recipients. Study-level background: The nonmyeloablative bone marrow transplants came from related graft donors, with transient mixed chimerism.

Thawed PBMCs were FACS-sorted into unstimulated CD4+CD25+CD127- regulatory T cells, CD4+CD25- non-regulatory cells, CD4 and CD8 cells. Germline V gene data show CDR1 as MDHEN and CDR2 as SYDVKM. V lost 5 bases to trimming and J lost 3 bases, with 14 bases between them. The CDR3 length is 14 residues. A remark on this clone: The antigen remains undetermined.

The protocol was immunoSEQ multiplex PCR, while the TCRdb copy is restricted to in-frame clones and leaves out a portion. The profile covers 85,000 to 100,000 clones, with roughly 93% appearing a single time and 0.35% to 0.55% taken by the ten largest. Study results and caveats: Antigen-driven expansion was suggested because donor-specific Tregs expanded more than all Tregs in tolerant patients.

V and J are TRBV28 and TRBJ2-7; D perhaps matches TRBD1 (6 bases). The specimen comprised CD4+ T cells from blood, sampled before the transplant. This sequence originates from a human donor who received a combined kidney and bone marrow transplant. This chain's CDR3 is CASSLWTEDYEQYF. The CDR3 DNA reads as TGTGCCAGCAGTCTGTGGACAGAAGACTACGAGCAGTACTTC.